The text below deals with one T cell receptor beta chain. What it recognizes is unknown. This sample was included in a study of Ad26.COV2.S vaccination and SARS-CoV-2 variants. Study results and limitations: Comparable non-spike TCR breadth was observed in vaccine and placebo recipients. Once vaccination had occurred, spike-specific CD8+ and CD4+ T cell responses reportedly showed substantial breadth. Responses of T cells in total may have been underestimated by the TCR breadth and depth analyses.

Only in-frame clones appear in the TCRdb table, and some are missing; sequencing was by immunoSEQ multiplex PCR. The repertoire holds over 110,000 clones, just over 85% seen once, with around 5% in the top ten. This CDR3 is 13 amino acids long. From germline, CDR1 is DFQATT and CDR2 SNEGSKA (reference sequence). The V gene lost 3 bases and the J gene lost 4 bases, with 10 bases spanning the gap. This chain links TRBV20-1 with TRBJ2-1; D remains unclear. The source of this sequence is a human donor who had recovered from COVID-19. This sample comprised peripheral blood, obtained after recovery from COVID-19. CDR3 nucleotide sequence: TGCAGTGCTAGTTCGTTTCGGTACAATGAGCAGTTCTTC. This gives the protein CSASSFRYNEQFF.